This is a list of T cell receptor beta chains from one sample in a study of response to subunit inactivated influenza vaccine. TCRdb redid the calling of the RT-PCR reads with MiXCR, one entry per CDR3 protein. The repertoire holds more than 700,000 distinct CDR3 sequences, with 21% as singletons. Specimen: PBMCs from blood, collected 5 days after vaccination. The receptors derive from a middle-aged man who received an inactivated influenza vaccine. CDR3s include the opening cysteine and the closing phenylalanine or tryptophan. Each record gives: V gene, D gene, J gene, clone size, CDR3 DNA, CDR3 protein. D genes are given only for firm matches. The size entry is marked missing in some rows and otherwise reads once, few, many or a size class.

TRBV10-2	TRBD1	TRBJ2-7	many	TGCGCCACTCGGACAGGGGGCTACGAGCAGTACTTC	CATRTGGYEQYF
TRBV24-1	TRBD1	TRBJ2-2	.	TGTGCCACCAGTGATACCAGGGGGCGTATCGGGGAGCTGTTTTTT	CATSDTRGRIGELFF
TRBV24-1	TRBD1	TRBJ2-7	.	TGTGCCACCAGTGACGGACAGGGTTCGGAGCAGTACTTC	CATSDGQGSEQYF
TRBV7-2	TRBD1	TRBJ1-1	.	TGTGCCAGCAGCTCGCTGACAGGGATCACTGAAGCTTTCTTT	CASSSLTGITEAFF
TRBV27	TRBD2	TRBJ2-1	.	TGTGCCAGCATCCCCCCAGCGGGAGGGCCCAATGAGCAGTTCTTC	CASIPPAGGPNEQFF
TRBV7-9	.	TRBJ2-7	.	TGTGCCAGCAGCTTTCTGGGGGCAGGCGAGCAGTACTTC	CASSFLGAGEQYF
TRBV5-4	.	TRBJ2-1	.	TGTGCCAGCAGAGGGGCCGGGGGGCCGAGGAATGAGCAGTTCTTC	CASRGAGGPRNEQFF
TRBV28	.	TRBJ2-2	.	TGTGCCAGCAGCATTACCGTAGGTGGTTCCGGGGAGCTGTTTTTT	CASSITVGGSGELFF
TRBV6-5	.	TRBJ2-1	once	TGTGCCAGCAGTTACCCGGGGGTCGATGAGCATTTCTTC	CASSYPGVDEHFF
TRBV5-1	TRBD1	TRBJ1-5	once	TGCGCCAGCAGCTCCACAGGGGGCGCGAATCAGCCCCAGCATTTT	CASSSTGGANQPQHF
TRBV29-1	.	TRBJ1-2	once	TGCAGCGTTGAAAGGTTAGGAGGTTACGGCTACACCTTC	CSVERLGGYGYTF
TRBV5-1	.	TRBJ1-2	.	TGCGCCAGCAGCTTGGCCCTGGAGGGCTATGGCTACACCTTC	CASSLALEGYGYTF
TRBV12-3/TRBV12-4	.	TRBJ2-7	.	TGTGCCAGCAGTTTCGTCCCTCGAGGAGAGCAGTACTTC	CASSFVPRGEQYF
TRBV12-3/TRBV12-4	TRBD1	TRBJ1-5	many	TGTGCCAGCAGATCCCCCCTTCCGGGACAGGGGGCAATTGGCAATCAGCCCCAGCATTTT	CASRSPLPGQGAIGNQPQHF
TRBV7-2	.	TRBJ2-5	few	TGTGCCAGCAGCTTAGATAGGGTCCCCGGGACCCAGTACTTC	CASSLDRVPGTQYF
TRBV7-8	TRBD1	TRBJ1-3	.	TGTGCCAGCAGCTTAGCCGGCAGGGGGTTTGGAAACACCATATATTTT	CASSLAGRGFGNTIYF
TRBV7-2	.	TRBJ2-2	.	TGTGCCAGCAGGAATACGCGGTTCGGGGAGCTGTTTTTT	CASRNTRFGELFF
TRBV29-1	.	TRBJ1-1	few	TGCAGCGTTGAATTACGGGCCGGGAACACTGAAGCTTTCTTT	CSVELRAGNTEAFF
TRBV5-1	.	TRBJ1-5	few	TGCGCCAGCAGCTTGGAGGGACCATATAGCAATCAGCCCCAGCATTTT	CASSLEGPYSNQPQHF
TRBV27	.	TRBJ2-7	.	TGTGCCAGCAGTTCCAGATGGGGGACCTACGAGCAGTACTTC	CASSSRWGTYEQYF
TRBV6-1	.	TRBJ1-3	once	TGTGCCAGCAGTGAAGTTCCAGGTACTGGAAACACCATATATTTT	CASSEVPGTGNTIYF
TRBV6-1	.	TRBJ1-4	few	TGTGCCAGCATTGGGCAGAATAATGAAAAACTGTTTTTT	CASIGQNNEKLFF
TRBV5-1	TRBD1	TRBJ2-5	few	TGCGCCAGCAGCACCAGGACAGGTCAGGTCGAGACCCAGTACTTC	CASSTRTGQVETQYF
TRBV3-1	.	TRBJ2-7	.	TGTGCCAGCAGCCCAGACACGGCTGCAGGGACCTACGAGCAGTACTTC	CASSPDTAAGTYEQYF
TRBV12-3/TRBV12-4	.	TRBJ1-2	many	TGTGCCAGCAGTTACAGGGTTTACGATCCTGGCTACACCTTC	CASSYRVYDPGYTF
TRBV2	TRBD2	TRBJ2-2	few	TGTGCCAGCAGTGAGGGGACTAGCGGCCCTACCGGGGAGCTGTTTTTT	CASSEGTSGPTGELFF
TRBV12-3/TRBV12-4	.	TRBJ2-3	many	TGTGCCAGCAGTCGACGAGGAACAGATACGCAGTATTTT	CASSRRGTDTQYF
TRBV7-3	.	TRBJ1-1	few	TGTGCCAGCAGCCCCACCGGTAGCCTGAACACTGAAGCTTTCTTT	CASSPTGSLNTEAFF
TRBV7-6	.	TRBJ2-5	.	TGTGCCAGCAGCGACCGACTAGTTAAGTGGGAGACCCAATACTTC	CASSDRLVKWETQYF
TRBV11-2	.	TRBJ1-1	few	TGTGCCAGCAGCCCCGCGGCGGGAGTTGAAGCTTTCTTT	CASSPAAGVEAFF
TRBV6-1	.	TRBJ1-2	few	TGTGCCAGCAGTACGGCCGGGCAGAACTATGGCTACACCTTC	CASSTAGQNYGYTF
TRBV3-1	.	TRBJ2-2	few	TGTGCCAGCAGGCCCGGCGTGACCGGGGAGCTGTTTTTT	CASRPGVTGELFF
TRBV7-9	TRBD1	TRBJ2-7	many	TGTGCCAGCAGTCCCGGACAGGGGGTCTCCTACGAGCAGTACTTC	CASSPGQGVSYEQYF
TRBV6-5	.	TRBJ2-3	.	TGTGCCAGCAGTTACGCTTTTGGGCGGACTGGCACAGATACGCAGTATTTT	CASSYAFGRTGTDTQYF
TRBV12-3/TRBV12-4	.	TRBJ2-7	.	TGTGCCAGCAGTTTTGGGGCGAGGGAGCAGTACTTC	CASSFGAREQYF
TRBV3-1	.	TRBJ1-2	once	TGTGCCACCCTCGACGTCCCCTATGGCTACACCTTC	CATLDVPYGYTF
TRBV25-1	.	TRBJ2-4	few	TGTGCCAGCAGTGAACCTTTCGCTGGGGGCACCAAAAACATTCAGTACTTC	CASSEPFAGGTKNIQYF
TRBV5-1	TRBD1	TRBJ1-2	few	TGCGCCAGCAGCTTGGATGGACAGGGCTTCTATGGCTACACCTTC	CASSLDGQGFYGYTF
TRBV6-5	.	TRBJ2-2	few	TGTGCCAGCAATTATCGGGACACCGGGGAGCTGTTTTTT	CASNYRDTGELFF
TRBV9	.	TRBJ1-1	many	TGTGCCAGCAGCGTAAAGAGGGCTTTCTTT	CASSVKRAFF
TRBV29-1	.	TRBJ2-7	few	TGCAGCGTTGACCACACAGGGAGGGGAGAGCAGTACTTC	CSVDHTGRGEQYF
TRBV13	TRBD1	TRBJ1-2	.	TGTGCCAGCAGCACGACAGGGGGAGGTGGCTACACCTTC	CASSTTGGGGYTF
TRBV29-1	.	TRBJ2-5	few	TGCAGCGTTGAGGGCAGTCAAGAGACCCAGTACTTC	CSVEGSQETQYF
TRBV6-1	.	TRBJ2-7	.	TGTGCCAGCAGGGAGAACGCGGCTAGCCCCGCCGGCGAGCAGTACTTC	CASRENAASPAGEQYF
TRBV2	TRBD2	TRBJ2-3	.	TGTGCCAGCAAGCGGGGGGAACCCACAGATACGCAGTATTTT	CASKRGEPTDTQYF